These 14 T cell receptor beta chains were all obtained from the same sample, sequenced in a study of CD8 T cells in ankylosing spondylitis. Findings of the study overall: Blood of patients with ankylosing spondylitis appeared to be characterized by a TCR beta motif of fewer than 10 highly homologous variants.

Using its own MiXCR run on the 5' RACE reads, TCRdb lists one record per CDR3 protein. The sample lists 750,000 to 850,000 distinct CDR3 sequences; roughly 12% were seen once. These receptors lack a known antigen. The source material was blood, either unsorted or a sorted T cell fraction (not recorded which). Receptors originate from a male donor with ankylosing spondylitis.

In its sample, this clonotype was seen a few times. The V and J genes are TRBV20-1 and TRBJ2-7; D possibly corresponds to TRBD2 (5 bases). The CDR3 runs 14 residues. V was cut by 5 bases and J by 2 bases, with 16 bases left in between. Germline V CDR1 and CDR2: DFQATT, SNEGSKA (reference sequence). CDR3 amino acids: CSAEEGGLAYEQYF. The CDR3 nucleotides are TGCAGTGCTGAAGAGGGCGGGCTAGCCTACGAGCAGTACTTC.

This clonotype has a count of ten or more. This CDR3 is CSAGEGPDTIYF. The CDR3 DNA follows: TGCAGCGCTGGAGAGGGACCAGACACCATATATTTT. The chain carries TRBV20-1 and TRBJ1-3; the D gene is possibly TRBD1 (5 bases). Germline V lookup: CDR1 DFQATT, CDR2 SNEGSKA (reference sequence). The CDR3 spans 12 residues.

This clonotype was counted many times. The CDR3 spells CASSTGTSAYEQYF. DNA of the CDR3: TGTGCCAGCAGCACCGGGACTAGCGCCTACGAGCAGTACTTC. The chain carries TRBV9 and TRBJ2-7, with TRBD2 matching over 10 bases. Trimming took 4 bases from V and 2 from J; bases not matched to a gene: 3. The germline gives CDR1 SGDLS, CDR2 YYNGEE. This CDR3 is 14 amino acids long. Supplemented by reference TRBV9 and TRBJ2-7, the full variable domain reads DSGVTQTPKHLITATGQRVTLRCSPRSGDLSVYWYQQSLDQGLQFLIQYYNGEERAKGNILERFSAQQFPDLHSELNLSSLELGDSALYFCASSTGTSAYEQYFGPGTRLTVT.

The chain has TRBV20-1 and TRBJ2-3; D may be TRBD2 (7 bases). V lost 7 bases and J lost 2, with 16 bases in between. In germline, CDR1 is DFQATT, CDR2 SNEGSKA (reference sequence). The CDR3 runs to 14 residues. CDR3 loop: CSVWGGHTTDTQYF. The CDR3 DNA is TGCAGTGTGTGGGGGGGACACACCACAGATACGCAGTATTTT.

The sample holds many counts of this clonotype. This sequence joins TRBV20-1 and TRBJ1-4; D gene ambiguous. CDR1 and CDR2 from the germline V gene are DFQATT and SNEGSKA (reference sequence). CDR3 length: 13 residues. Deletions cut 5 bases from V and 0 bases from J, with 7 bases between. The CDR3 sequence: CSAEDATNEKLFF. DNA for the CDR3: TGCAGTGCTGAAGATGCAACTAATGAAAAACTGTTTTTT.

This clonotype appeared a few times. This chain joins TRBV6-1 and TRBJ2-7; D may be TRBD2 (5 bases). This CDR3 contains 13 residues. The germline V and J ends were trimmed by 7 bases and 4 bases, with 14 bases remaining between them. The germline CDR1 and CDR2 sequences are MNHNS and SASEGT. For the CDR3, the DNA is TGTGCCAGCACCGCGTCCGGGAATTACGAGCAGTACTTC. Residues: CASTASGNYEQYF.

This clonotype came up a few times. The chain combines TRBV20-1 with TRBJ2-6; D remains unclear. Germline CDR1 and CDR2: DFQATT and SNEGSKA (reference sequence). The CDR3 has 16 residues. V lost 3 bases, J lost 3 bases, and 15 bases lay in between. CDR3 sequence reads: CSASVGEWIGANVLTF. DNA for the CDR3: TGCAGTGCTAGTGTCGGCGAGTGGATTGGGGCCAACGTCCTGACTTTC.

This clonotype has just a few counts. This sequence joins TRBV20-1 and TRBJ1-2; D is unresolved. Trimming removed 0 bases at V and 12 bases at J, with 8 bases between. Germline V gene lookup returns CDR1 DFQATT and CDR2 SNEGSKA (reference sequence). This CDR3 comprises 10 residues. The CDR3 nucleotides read TGCAGTGCTAGAGATCCGAAAAACACCTTC. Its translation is CSARDPKNTF.

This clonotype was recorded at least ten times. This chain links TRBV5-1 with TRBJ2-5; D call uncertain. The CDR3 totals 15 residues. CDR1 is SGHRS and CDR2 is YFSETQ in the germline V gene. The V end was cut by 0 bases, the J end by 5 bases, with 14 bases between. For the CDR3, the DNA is TGCGCCAGCAGCTTGGGGGATCCGGCCTTGGAGACCCAGTACTTC. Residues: CASSLGDPALETQYF.

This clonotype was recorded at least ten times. Here the CDR3 reads CSARQGFYEQYF. The CDR3 region has the DNA TGCAGTGCTAGACAGGGATTCTACGAGCAGTACTTC. The chain couples TRBV20-1 to TRBJ2-7, with a tentative D call TRBD1 (5 bases). The germline CDR1 and CDR2 sequences are DFQATT and SNEGSKA (reference sequence). The CDR3 runs 12 residues. V shed 2 bases and J shed 3 bases, with 8 bases lying between them.

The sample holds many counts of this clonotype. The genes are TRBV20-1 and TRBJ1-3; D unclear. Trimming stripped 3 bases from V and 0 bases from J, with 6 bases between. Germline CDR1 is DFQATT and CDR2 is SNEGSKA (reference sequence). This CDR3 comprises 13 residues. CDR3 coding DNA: TGCAGTGCTAGCCGGAGCTCTGGAAACACCATATATTTT. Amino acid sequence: CSASRSSGNTIYF.

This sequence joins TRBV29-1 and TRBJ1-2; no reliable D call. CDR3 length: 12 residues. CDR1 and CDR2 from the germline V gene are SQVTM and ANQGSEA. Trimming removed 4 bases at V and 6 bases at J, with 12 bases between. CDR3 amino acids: CSVGKGSDGYTF. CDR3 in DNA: TGCAGCGTTGGGAAGGGATCTGATGGCTACACCTTC.

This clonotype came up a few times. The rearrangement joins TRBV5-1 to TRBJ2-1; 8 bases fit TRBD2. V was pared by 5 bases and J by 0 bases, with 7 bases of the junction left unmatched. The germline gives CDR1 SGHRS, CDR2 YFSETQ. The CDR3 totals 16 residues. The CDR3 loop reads CASSATLAGSYNEQFF. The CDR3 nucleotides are TGCGCCAGCAGTGCGACTCTAGCGGGCTCCTACAATGAGCAGTTCTTC.

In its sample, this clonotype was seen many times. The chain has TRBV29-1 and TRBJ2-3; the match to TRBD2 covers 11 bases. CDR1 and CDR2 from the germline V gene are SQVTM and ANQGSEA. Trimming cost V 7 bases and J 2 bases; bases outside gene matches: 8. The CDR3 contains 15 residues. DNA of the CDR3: TGCAGCGGACGACCGGGACTAGCGGACACAGATACGCAGTATTTT. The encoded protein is CSGRPGLADTDTQYF.